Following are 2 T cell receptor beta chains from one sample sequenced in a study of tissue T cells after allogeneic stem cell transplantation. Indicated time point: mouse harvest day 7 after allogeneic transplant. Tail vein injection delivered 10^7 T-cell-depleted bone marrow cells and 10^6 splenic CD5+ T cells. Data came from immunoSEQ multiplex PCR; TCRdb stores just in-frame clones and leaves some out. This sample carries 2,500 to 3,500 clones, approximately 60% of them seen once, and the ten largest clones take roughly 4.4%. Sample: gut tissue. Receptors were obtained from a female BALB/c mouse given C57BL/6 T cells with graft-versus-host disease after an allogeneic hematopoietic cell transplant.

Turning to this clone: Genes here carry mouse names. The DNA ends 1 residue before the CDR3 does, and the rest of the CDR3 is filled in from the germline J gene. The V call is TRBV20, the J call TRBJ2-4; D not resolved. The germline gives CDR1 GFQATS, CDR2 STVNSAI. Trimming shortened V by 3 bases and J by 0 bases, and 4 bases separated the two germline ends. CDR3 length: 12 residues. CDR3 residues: CGARPSQNTLYF. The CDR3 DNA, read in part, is TGTGGTGCTAGACCTAGTCAAAACACCTTGTAC.

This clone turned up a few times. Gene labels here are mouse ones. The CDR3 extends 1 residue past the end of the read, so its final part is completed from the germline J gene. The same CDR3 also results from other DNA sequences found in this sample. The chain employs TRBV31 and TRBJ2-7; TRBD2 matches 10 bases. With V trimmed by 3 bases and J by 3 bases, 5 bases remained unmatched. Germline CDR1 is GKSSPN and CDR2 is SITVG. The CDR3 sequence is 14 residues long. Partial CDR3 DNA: TGTGCCTGGAGCCTCGGGACTGGGGACTATGAACAGTAC. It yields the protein CAWSLGTGDYEQY. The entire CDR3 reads CAWSLGTGDYEQYF. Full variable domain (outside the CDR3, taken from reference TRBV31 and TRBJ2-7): AQTIHQWPVAEIKAVGSPLSLGCTIKGKSSPNLYWYWQATGGTLQQLFYSITVGQVESVVQLNLSASRPKDDQFILSTEKLLLSHSGFYLCAWSLGTGDYEQYFGPGTRLTVL.